This T cell receptor (beta chain) was recovered during a study of shared clonotypes between healthy human individuals. Across the whole study: The plates for each donor numbered three CD4 naive, three CD4 memory, two CD8 naive and one CD8 memory.

Overall study findings and caveats: With four donors compared, about 5.2% of naive CD4 clonotypes were shared. It was anticipated that sequencing depth would influence how many clonotypes donors shared.

The data were produced by immunoSEQ multiplex PCR, yet TCRdb's version contains in-frame clones alone and is incomplete. Here the sample spans fewer than 400,000 clones, about 74% being singletons. This clone was seen once. No antigen is known for it. Germline values: CDR1 SGHTA, CDR2 FQGNSA. J was trimmed by 5 bases and V by 7 bases; bases with no gene match: 8. The CDR3 spans 14 residues. The source is a man in his thirties or forties in good health. This chain joins TRBV7-2 and TRBJ2-5; TRBD2 agrees at 9 bases. Sequencing was carried out using memory CD4+ T cells sorted from blood. Stated subset: CD45RA-negative fraction. The CDR3 DNA reads as TGTGCCAGCACCCCGGCGGGACTAGCTGAGACCCAGTACTTC. It encodes CASTPAGLAETQYF.